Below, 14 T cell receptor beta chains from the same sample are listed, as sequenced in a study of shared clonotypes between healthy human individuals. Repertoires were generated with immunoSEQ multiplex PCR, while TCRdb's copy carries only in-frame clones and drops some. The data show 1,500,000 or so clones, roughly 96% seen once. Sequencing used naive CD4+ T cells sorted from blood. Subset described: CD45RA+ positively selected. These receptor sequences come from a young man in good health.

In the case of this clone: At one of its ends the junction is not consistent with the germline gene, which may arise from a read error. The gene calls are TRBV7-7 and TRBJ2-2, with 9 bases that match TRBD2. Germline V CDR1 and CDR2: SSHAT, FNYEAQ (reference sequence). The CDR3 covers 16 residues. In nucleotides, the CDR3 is TGTGCTAGCAGCTTAAATAGCGGGAGGAACACCGGGGAGCTGTTTTTT. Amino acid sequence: CASSLNSGRNTGELFF.

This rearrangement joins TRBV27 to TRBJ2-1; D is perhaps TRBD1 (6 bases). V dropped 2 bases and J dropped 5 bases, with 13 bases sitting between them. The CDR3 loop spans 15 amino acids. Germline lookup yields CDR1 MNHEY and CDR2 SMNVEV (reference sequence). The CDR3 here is CASSLRGFRDNEQFF. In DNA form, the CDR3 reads TGTGCCAGCAGTTTAAGGGGGTTTAGGGACAATGAGCAGTTCTTC.

CDR3 in amino acids: CAIRADGRSGNTIYF. The CDR3 DNA reads TGTGCCATCAGGGCGGACGGACGCTCTGGAAACACCATATATTTT. The genes are TRBV10-3 and TRBJ1-3; D not resolved. V was pared by 6 bases and J by 0 bases, with 12 bases between. There are 15 residues in the CDR3. From germline, CDR1 is ENHRY and CDR2 SYGVKD.

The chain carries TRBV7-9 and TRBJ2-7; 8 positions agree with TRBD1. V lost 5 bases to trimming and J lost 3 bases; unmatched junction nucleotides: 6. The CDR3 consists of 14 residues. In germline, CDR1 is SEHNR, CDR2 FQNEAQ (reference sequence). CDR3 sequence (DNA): TGTGCCAGCAGCCCGTTGGGACAGGACTACGAGCAGTACTTC. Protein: CASSPLGQDYEQYF.

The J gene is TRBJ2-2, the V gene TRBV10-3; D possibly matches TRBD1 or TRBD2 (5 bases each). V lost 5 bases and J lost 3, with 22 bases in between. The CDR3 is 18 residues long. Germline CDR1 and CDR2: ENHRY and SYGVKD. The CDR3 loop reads CAISRGPTGTSYTGELFF. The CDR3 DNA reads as TGTGCCATCAGTCGGGGACCTACAGGTACCTCTTACACCGGGGAGCTGTTTTTT.

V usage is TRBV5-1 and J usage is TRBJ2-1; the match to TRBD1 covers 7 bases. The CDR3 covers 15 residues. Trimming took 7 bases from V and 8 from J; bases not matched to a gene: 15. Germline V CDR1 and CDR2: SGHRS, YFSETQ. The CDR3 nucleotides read TGCGCCAGCGGCGTGGGGGCAGGGGGTACCGATGAGCAGTTCTTC. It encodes CASGVGAGGTDEQFF.

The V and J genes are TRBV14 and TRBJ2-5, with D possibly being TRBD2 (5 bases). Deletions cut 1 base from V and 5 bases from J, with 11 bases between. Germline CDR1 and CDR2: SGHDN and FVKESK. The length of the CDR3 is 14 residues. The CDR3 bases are TGTGCCAGCAGCCAAGGACCGCGGGTGGAGACCCAGTACTTC. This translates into CASSQGPRVETQYF.

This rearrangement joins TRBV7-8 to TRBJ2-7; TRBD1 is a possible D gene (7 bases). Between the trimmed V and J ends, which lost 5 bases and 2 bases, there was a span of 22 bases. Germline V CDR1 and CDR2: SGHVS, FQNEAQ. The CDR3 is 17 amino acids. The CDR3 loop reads CASSPSAGQSITYEQYF. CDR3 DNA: TGTGCCAGCAGCCCCAGCGCGGGACAGTCGATCACCTACGAGCAGTACTTC.

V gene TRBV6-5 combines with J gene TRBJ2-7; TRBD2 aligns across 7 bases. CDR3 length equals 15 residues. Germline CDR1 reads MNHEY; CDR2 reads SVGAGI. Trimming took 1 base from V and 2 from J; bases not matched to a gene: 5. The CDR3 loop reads CASSYYPAGPYEQYF. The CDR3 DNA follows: TGTGCCAGCAGTTACTATCCAGCGGGGCCCTACGAGCAGTACTTC.

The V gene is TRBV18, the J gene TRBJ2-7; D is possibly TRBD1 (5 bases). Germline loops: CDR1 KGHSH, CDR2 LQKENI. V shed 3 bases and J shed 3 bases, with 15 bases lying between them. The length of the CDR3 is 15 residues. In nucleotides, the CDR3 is TGTGCCAGCTCACCGGCCCCAGGGTCGGGCTACGAGCAGTACTTC. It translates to CASSPAPGSGYEQYF.

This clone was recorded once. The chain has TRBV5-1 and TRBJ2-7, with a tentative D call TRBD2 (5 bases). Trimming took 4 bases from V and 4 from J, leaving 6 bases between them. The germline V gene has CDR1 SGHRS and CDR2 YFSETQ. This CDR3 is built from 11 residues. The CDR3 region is CASSRGYEQYF. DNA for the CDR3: TGCGCCAGCAGCCGCGGGTACGAGCAGTACTTC. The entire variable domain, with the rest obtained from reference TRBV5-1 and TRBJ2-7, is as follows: KAGVTQTPRYLIKTRGQQVTLSCSPISGHRSVSWYQQTPGQGLQFLFEYFSETQRNKGNFPGRFSGRQFSNSRSEMNVSTLELGDSALYLCASSRGYEQYFGPGTRLTVT.

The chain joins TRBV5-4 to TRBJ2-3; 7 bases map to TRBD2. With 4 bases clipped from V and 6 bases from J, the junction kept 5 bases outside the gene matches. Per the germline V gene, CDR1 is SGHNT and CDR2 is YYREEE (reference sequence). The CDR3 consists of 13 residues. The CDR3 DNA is TGTGCCAGCAGCGGAGCGGGGTCCGATACGCAGTATTTT. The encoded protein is CASSGAGSDTQYF. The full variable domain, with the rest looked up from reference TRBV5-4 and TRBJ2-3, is ETGVTQSPTHLIKTRGQQVTLRCSSQSGHNTVSWYQQALGQGPQFIFQYYREEENGRGNFPPRFSGLQFPNYSSELNVNALELDDSALYLCASSGAGSDTQYFGPGTRLTVL.

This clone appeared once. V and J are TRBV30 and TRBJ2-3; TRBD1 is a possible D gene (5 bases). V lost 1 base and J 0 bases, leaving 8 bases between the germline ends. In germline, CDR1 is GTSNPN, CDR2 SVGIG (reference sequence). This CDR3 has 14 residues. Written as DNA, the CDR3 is TGTGCCTGGAGTGAAAGGGGAAGCACAGATACGCAGTATTTT. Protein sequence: CAWSERGSTDTQYF.

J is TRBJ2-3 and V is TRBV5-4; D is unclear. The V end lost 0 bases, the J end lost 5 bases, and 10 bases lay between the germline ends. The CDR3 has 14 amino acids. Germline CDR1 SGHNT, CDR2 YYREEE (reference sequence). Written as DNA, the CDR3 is TGTGCCAGCAGCTTGGGGCGGCCCAGAGATACGCAGTATTTT. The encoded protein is CASSLGRPRDTQYF.